A selection of T cell receptor beta chains follows, all from one sample in a study of blood T cell repertoires in COVID-19. The data were produced by immunoSEQ multiplex PCR, yet TCRdb's version contains in-frame clones alone and is incomplete. The sample records about 140,000 clones, 88% being singletons. Sequencing was done on a sample of peripheral blood. These TCRs come from a man between 65 and 85 years old with acute or convalescent COVID-19. The conserved cysteine and the conserved F or W are not part of the CDR3 here. The D gene is left open where the match is weak.

v_gene: TRBV28
d_gene: TRBD2
CDR3aa: ASGSDEQY

v_gene: TRBV7-8
d_gene: TRBD1
CDR3aa: ARAARDRVGANQPQH

v_gene: TRBV7-8
d_gene: TRBD1
CDR3aa: ASSLQTGSNIQY

v_gene: TRBV10-3
d_gene: TRBD1
CDR3aa: AISLEGAGTEAF

v_gene: TRBV25-1
d_gene: -
CDR3aa: ASSASGEPGANVLT

v_gene: TRBV28
d_gene: -
CDR3aa: ASSFPYSYGYT

v_gene: TRBV19
d_gene: TRBD1
CDR3aa: ASRKQGTGNTIY

v_gene: TRBV19
d_gene: -
CDR3aa: ASSPLEARLEAF

v_gene: TRBV30
d_gene: TRBD2
CDR3aa: ACAGLAGVEQY

v_gene: TRBV2
d_gene: TRBD2
CDR3aa: ASKTPNFGIIAGAPRETQY

v_gene: TRBV5-4
d_gene: -
CDR3aa: ASSSGIRNTMNTEAF

v_gene: TRBV19
d_gene: TRBD1
CDR3aa: ASSNLDRGFEQY

v_gene: TRBV29-1
d_gene: TRBD1
CDR3aa: SVEIRTGRNYGYT

v_gene: TRBV29-1
d_gene: -
CDR3aa: SVQDSYEQY

v_gene: TRBV7-9
d_gene: -
CDR3aa: ASRHILNTEAF

v_gene: TRBV3-1/TRBV3-2
d_gene: -
CDR3aa: ASSQYLDGKLF

v_gene: TRBV2
d_gene: -
CDR3aa: ASSEVIHSYEQY

v_gene: TRBV3-1/TRBV3-2
d_gene: TRBD1
CDR3aa: ASSGDSGPTIY

v_gene: TRBV3-1/TRBV3-2
d_gene: -
CDR3aa: ASSQINTEAF

v_gene: TRBV23-1
d_gene: -
CDR3aa: ASSPGGTYPEQY

v_gene: TRBV20-1
d_gene: -
CDR3aa: SASPSRAADTQY

v_gene: TRBV5-1
d_gene: -
CDR3aa: ASMGQGNTEAF

v_gene: TRBV5-1
d_gene: TRBD2
CDR3aa: ASSLNSGGAGGTQY

v_gene: TRBV19
d_gene: -
CDR3aa: ASSMVAGQSYEQY

v_gene: TRBV7-2
d_gene: TRBD2
CDR3aa: ASSPRLAGLTYEQY

v_gene: TRBV2
d_gene: -
CDR3aa: ATTRSMNTEAF

v_gene: TRBV29-1
d_gene: -
CDR3aa: SVYRSPGDNEQF

v_gene: TRBV3-1/TRBV3-2
d_gene: -
CDR3aa: ASSQGQSNQPQH

v_gene: TRBV3-1/TRBV3-2
d_gene: TRBD1
CDR3aa: ASSLRDRNSPLH

v_gene: TRBV3-1/TRBV3-2
d_gene: TRBD2
CDR3aa: ASSQDRGGEQY

v_gene: TRBV7-3
d_gene: TRBD1
CDR3aa: ASSFRQGNTEAF

v_gene: TRBV29-1
d_gene: TRBD1
CDR3aa: SVGQAYEQY

v_gene: TRBV15
d_gene: -
CDR3aa: ATSASTGPTQPQH

v_gene: TRBV7-8
d_gene: -
CDR3aa: ASSLGLGRANEKLF

v_gene: TRBV11-3
d_gene: TRBD1
CDR3aa: ASSLAQGVIGELF

v_gene: TRBV6-6
d_gene: TRBD2
CDR3aa: ASSRGTTNTGELF

v_gene: TRBV6-5
d_gene: -
CDR3aa: ASSYSTHSNYGYT

v_gene: TRBV24-1
d_gene: TRBD1
CDR3aa: ATSEGTGGRYEQY

v_gene: TRBV18
d_gene: -
CDR3aa: ASSQDTRENIQY

v_gene: TRBV7-9
d_gene: TRBD1
CDR3aa: ASSDQKAGGHGELF

v_gene: TRBV7-2
d_gene: -
CDR3aa: ASSFDRRDNSPLH

v_gene: TRBV29-1
d_gene: -
CDR3aa: SVTKGASEYNEQF

v_gene: TRBV7-2
d_gene: -
CDR3aa: ASSLGGVIAGELF

v_gene: TRBV19
d_gene: TRBD2
CDR3aa: ASRTSGANEQF

v_gene: TRBV7-2
d_gene: TRBD2
CDR3aa: ASSAGLAVNNEQF

v_gene: TRBV15
d_gene: TRBD1
CDR3aa: ATSRGQNYEQY

v_gene: TRBV28
d_gene: TRBD1
CDR3aa: ASSFGGQGGETQY

v_gene: TRBV7-9
d_gene: -
CDR3aa: ASSSPETGRYEQY

v_gene: TRBV30
d_gene: TRBD1
CDR3aa: AWAGQGAVYGYT

v_gene: TRBV18
d_gene: -
CDR3aa: ASSPEGGDQPQH

v_gene: TRBV6-5
d_gene: TRBD1
CDR3aa: ATLPGQNNQPQH

v_gene: TRBV2
d_gene: -
CDR3aa: ASSEVWSSGANVLT

v_gene: TRBV11-1
d_gene: TRBD2
CDR3aa: ASTGTITREEQF

v_gene: TRBV28
d_gene: -
CDR3aa: ASSFPQPSSYEQY

v_gene: TRBV5-4
d_gene: -
CDR3aa: ASSRFKGLAKNIQY

v_gene: TRBV18
d_gene: -
CDR3aa: ASSPDSKNTEAF

v_gene: TRBV6-6
d_gene: -
CDR3aa: ASHYPVAVQERPQH

v_gene: TRBV7-8
d_gene: -
CDR3aa: ASSKTSGTDTQY

v_gene: TRBV7-2
d_gene: TRBD2
CDR3aa: ASSLGLAGGPGDEQY